This is a list of T cell receptor beta chains from one sample in a study of T cell responses to AZD1222 COVID-19 vaccine. Generated by immunoSEQ multiplex PCR, the TCRdb table keeps only in-frame clones and is missing some. The profile shows approximately 150,000 clones, roughly nine tenths of them singletons. The sequencing used peripheral blood, collected on day 0 of AZD1222 vaccination. The source of these receptors is an adult in good health. CDR3s include the opening cysteine and the closing phenylalanine or tryptophan. The D gene is left open where the match is weak. Part of the rows lack a size; the others show once, few, many or a class for expanded clones.

CDR3 DNA: TGTGCCAGCAGCTCAAACCCCCGACTAGCGGGGTTCAATGAGCAGTTCTTC; CDR3 protein: CASSSNPRLAGFNEQFF; D gene: TRBD2; J gene: TRBJ2-1; clone size: .; V gene: TRBV7-8
CDR3 DNA: TGTGCCGGCTCCCCAGGGAGCTCCTACAATGAGCAGTTCTTC; CDR3 protein: CAGSPGSSYNEQFF; D gene: .; J gene: TRBJ2-1; clone size: .; V gene: TRBV2
CDR3 DNA: TGTGCCAGCTCACCTGGGAATGGCGTGTCTGGCTACACCTTC; CDR3 protein: CASSPGNGVSGYTF; D gene: .; J gene: TRBJ1-2; clone size: .; V gene: TRBV18
CDR3 DNA: TGTGCCAGCAGTTTCGGGACAGGGAACACTGAAGCTTTCTTT; CDR3 protein: CASSFGTGNTEAFF; D gene: TRBD1; J gene: TRBJ1-1; clone size: .; V gene: TRBV27
CDR3 DNA: TGTGCCACCAGCAGTGGACAGGGGCCCTACAATGAGCAGTTCTTC; CDR3 protein: CATSSGQGPYNEQFF; D gene: TRBD1; J gene: TRBJ2-1; clone size: .; V gene: TRBV15
CDR3 DNA: TGTGCCAGCAGCTTAGGGACTAGCGGGAGCTCCTACGAGCAGTACTTC; CDR3 protein: CASSLGTSGSSYEQYF; D gene: TRBD2; J gene: TRBJ2-7; clone size: .; V gene: TRBV7-9
CDR3 DNA: TGTGCCAGCCGTGAGGGGGCATTGGGGGATACGCAGTATTTT; CDR3 protein: CASREGALGDTQYF; D gene: TRBD1; J gene: TRBJ2-3; clone size: .; V gene: TRBV19
CDR3 DNA: TGTGCCAGTAGAATTCGACAAGGGACGCACACTGAAGCTTTCTTT; CDR3 protein: CASRIRQGTHTEAFF; D gene: .; J gene: TRBJ1-1; clone size: .; V gene: TRBV19
CDR3 DNA: TGTGCCAGCAGCCTAGGTTGGGGGGAGCAGTACTTC; CDR3 protein: CASSLGWGEQYF; D gene: .; J gene: TRBJ2-7; clone size: .; V gene: TRBV11-3
CDR3 DNA: TGTGCCAGCAGCCTCGGACAGGGGGCGGACACCGGGGAGCTGTTTTTT; CDR3 protein: CASSLGQGADTGELFF; D gene: TRBD1; J gene: TRBJ2-2; clone size: .; V gene: TRBV3-1/TRBV3-2
CDR3 DNA: TGTGCCAGCAGTGGCGGGGTTGGGGCCTACGAGCAGTACTTC; CDR3 protein: CASSGGVGAYEQYF; D gene: .; J gene: TRBJ2-7; clone size: .; V gene: TRBV2
CDR3 DNA: TGTGCCTGGAGTCACCAAGCGGGGGGGATTAGAGCAGCTTTCTTT; CDR3 protein: CAWSHQAGGIRAAFF; D gene: .; J gene: TRBJ1-1; clone size: .; V gene: TRBV30
CDR3 DNA: TGTGCCTGGAGTGAACAGCTTAACTATGGCTACACCTTC; CDR3 protein: CAWSEQLNYGYTF; D gene: .; J gene: TRBJ1-2; clone size: .; V gene: TRBV30
CDR3 DNA: TGTGCCAGCAGCCAAGATTATTCCGGCAATGAGCAGTTCTTC; CDR3 protein: CASSQDYSGNEQFF; D gene: .; J gene: TRBJ2-1; clone size: .; V gene: TRBV14
CDR3 DNA: TGTGCCAGCAGCTTAGCGGTAGGGGGCCAACTCTCCTACGAGCAGTACTTC; CDR3 protein: CASSLAVGGQLSYEQYF; D gene: TRBD1; J gene: TRBJ2-7; clone size: .; V gene: TRBV7-9
CDR3 DNA: TGTGCCAGCAGCTTAGGAGGTCGGCACACCGGGGAGCTGTTTTTT; CDR3 protein: CASSLGGRHTGELFF; D gene: .; J gene: TRBJ2-2; clone size: .; V gene: TRBV7-7
CDR3 DNA: TGTGCCAGCAGTTTATCGCAGGGCTCCTACGAGCAGTACTTC; CDR3 protein: CASSLSQGSYEQYF; D gene: .; J gene: TRBJ2-7; clone size: .; V gene: TRBV27
CDR3 DNA: TGTGCCAGCAGTTCCCCGGGACAGGGCAGGACCTACAATGAGCAGTTCTTC; CDR3 protein: CASSSPGQGRTYNEQFF; D gene: TRBD1; J gene: TRBJ2-1; clone size: once; V gene: TRBV28
CDR3 DNA: TGTGCCAGTAGTCCACAACCAGGGGTTGGAATCCACGAGCAGTACTTC; CDR3 protein: CASSPQPGVGIHEQYF; D gene: .; J gene: TRBJ2-7; clone size: .; V gene: TRBV19
CDR3 DNA: TGTGCCAGCAGCGTAGATCCAGGTCGGAGCACAGATACGCAGTATTTT; CDR3 protein: CASSVDPGRSTDTQYF; D gene: .; J gene: TRBJ2-3; clone size: .; V gene: TRBV9
CDR3 DNA: TGTGCCATCAGGACTAGCGGGACCACAGATACGCAGTATTTT; CDR3 protein: CAIRTSGTTDTQYF; D gene: TRBD2; J gene: TRBJ2-3; clone size: .; V gene: TRBV10-3
CDR3 DNA: TGTGCCAGTAGTATAGAATTACGGGGCTACACCTTC; CDR3 protein: CASSIELRGYTF; D gene: .; J gene: TRBJ1-2; clone size: few; V gene: TRBV19
CDR3 DNA: TGTGCCAGCAGCCAAGAAAGGGTGTACTCTGGAAACACCATATATTTT; CDR3 protein: CASSQERVYSGNTIYF; D gene: .; J gene: TRBJ1-3; clone size: few; V gene: TRBV4-2
CDR3 DNA: TGTGCCAGCTCACCCGGTGGGACAGGGTCCCAAGAGACCCAGTACTTC; CDR3 protein: CASSPGGTGSQETQYF; D gene: TRBD1; J gene: TRBJ2-5; clone size: .; V gene: TRBV18
CDR3 DNA: TGTGCCAGTAATAACCGGGACAGGGGCTATAATTCACCCCTCCACTTT; CDR3 protein: CASNNRDRGYNSPLHF; D gene: TRBD1; J gene: TRBJ1-6; clone size: .; V gene: TRBV19
CDR3 DNA: TGTGCCAGCACCCCCTATGGGGAGGATGAGCAGTTCTTC; CDR3 protein: CASTPYGEDEQFF; D gene: .; J gene: TRBJ2-1; clone size: .; V gene: TRBV6-5
CDR3 DNA: TGTGCCAGCAGCCCCGGGACAGGGGGTTCCGAGCAGTACTTC; CDR3 protein: CASSPGTGGSEQYF; D gene: TRBD1; J gene: TRBJ2-7; clone size: .; V gene: TRBV5-4
CDR3 DNA: TGCGCCAGCAGCTTGGCGCAGATCCAAGAGACCCAGTACTTC; CDR3 protein: CASSLAQIQETQYF; D gene: .; J gene: TRBJ2-5; clone size: .; V gene: TRBV5-1
CDR3 DNA: TGTGCCTGGAGTGTACAGTCCTACATTCAGTACTTC; CDR3 protein: CAWSVQSYIQYF; D gene: .; J gene: TRBJ2-4; clone size: .; V gene: TRBV30
CDR3 DNA: TGTGCCAGCAGGGCCGGGACAGACTATGGCTACACCTTC; CDR3 protein: CASRAGTDYGYTF; D gene: TRBD1; J gene: TRBJ1-2; clone size: once; V gene: TRBV6-5
CDR3 DNA: TGTGCCAGTTGCATAGGGAATCAGCCCCAGCATTTT; CDR3 protein: CASCIGNQPQHF; D gene: .; J gene: TRBJ1-5; clone size: .; V gene: TRBV19